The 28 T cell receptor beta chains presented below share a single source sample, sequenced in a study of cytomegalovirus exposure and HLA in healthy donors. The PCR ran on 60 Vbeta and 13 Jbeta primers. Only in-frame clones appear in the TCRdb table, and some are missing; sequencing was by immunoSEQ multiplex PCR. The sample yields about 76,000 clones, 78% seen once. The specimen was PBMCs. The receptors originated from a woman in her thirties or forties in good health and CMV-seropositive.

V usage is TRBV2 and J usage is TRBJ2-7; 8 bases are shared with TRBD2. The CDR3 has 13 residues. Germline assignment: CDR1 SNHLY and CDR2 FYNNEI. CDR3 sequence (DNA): TGTGGATCCGGGGGGGCGTTGCGGTCCGAGCAGTACTTC. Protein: CGSGGALRSEQYF.

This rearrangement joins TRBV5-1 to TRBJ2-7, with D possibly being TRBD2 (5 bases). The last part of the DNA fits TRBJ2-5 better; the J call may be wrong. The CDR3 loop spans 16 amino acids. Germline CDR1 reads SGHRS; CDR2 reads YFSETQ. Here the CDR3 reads CASSLVFRGTQETQYF. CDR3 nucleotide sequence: TGCGCCAGCAGCTTGGTTTTCCGGGGAACCCAAGAGACCCAGTACTTC.

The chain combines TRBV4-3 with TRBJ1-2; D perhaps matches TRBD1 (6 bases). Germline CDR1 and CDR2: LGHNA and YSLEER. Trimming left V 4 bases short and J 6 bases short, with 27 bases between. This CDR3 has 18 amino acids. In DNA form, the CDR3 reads TGCGCCAGCAGCCCCTACATCTACCCAGGACAGCATAAAGATGGCTACACCTTC. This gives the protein CASSPYIYPGQHKDGYTF.

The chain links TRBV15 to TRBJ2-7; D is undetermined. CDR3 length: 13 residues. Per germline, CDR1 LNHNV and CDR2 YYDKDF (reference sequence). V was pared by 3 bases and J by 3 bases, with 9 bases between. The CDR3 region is CATSRETDYEQYF. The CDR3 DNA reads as TGTGCCACCAGCAGGGAGACCGACTACGAGCAGTACTTC.

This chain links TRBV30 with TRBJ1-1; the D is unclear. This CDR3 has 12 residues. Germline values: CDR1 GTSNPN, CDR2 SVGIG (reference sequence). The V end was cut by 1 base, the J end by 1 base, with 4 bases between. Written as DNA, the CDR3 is TGTGCCTGGAGTGAGCGGAACACTGAAGCTTTCTTT. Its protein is CAWSERNTEAFF.

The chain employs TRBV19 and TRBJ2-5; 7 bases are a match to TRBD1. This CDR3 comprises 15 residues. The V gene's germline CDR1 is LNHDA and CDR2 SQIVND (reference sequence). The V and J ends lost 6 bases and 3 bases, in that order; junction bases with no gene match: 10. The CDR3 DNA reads TGTGCCAGTAGCAACGACAGGGTTGGGGAAGAGACCCAGTACTTC. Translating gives CASSNDRVGEETQYF.

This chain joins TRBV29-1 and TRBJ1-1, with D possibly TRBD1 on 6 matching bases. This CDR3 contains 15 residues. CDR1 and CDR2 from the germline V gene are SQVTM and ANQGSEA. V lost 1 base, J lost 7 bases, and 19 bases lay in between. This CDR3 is CSVEGTASSGGEAFF. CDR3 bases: TGCAGCGTTGAAGGGACAGCCTCGAGCGGAGGTGAAGCTTTCTTT.

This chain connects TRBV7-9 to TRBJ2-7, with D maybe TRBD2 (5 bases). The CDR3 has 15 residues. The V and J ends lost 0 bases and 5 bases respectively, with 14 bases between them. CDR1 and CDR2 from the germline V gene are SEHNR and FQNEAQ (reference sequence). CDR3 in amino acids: CASSLALSGIDEQYF. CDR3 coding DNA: TGTGCCAGCAGCTTAGCGCTGTCGGGAATAGACGAGCAGTACTTC.

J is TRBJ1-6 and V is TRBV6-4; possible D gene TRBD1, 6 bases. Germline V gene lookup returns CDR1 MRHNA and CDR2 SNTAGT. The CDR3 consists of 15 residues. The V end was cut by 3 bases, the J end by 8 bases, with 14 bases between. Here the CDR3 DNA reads TGTGCCAGCAGTGAACAGGGATTGAGCTATTCACCCCTCCACTTT. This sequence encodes CASSEQGLSYSPLHF.

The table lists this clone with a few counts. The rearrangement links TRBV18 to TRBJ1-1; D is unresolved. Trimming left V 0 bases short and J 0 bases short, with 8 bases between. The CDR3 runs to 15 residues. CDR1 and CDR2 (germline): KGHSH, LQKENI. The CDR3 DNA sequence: TGTGCCAGCTCACCACCGGAACAGATGAACACTGAAGCTTTCTTT. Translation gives CASSPPEQMNTEAFF.

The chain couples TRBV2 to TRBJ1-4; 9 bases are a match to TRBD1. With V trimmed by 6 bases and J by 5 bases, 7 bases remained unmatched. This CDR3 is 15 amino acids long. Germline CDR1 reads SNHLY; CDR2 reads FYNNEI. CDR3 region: CASRVDRGINEKLFF. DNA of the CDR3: TGTGCCAGCAGAGTGGACAGGGGTATAAATGAAAAACTGTTTTTT.

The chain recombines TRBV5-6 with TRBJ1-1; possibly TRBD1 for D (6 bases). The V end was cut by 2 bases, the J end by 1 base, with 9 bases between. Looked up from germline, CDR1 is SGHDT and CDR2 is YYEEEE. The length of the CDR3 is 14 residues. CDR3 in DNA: TGTGCCAGCAGCTTTCAGGGGAAGAACACTGAAGCTTTCTTT. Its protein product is CASSFQGKNTEAFF.

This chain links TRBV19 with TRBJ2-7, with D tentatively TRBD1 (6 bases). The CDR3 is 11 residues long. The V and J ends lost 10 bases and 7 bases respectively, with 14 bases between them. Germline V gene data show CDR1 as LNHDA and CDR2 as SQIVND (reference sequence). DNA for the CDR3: TGTGCCACCGGACAGACGGGGGAGCAGTACTTC. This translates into CATGQTGEQYF.

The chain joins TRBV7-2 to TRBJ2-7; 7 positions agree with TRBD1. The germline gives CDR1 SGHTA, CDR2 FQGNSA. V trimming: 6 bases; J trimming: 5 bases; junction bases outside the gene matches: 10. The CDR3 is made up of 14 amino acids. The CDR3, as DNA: TGTGCCAGCAGTTTGGGACAGACGATAAACGAGCAGTACTTC. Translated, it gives CASSLGQTINEQYF.

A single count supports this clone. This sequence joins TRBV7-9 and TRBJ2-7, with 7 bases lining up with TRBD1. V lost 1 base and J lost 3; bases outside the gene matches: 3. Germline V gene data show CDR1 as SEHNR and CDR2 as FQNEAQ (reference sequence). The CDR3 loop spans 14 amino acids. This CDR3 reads CASSLGQGNYEQYF. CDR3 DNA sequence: TGTGCCAGCAGCTTAGGACAGGGTAACTACGAGCAGTACTTC.

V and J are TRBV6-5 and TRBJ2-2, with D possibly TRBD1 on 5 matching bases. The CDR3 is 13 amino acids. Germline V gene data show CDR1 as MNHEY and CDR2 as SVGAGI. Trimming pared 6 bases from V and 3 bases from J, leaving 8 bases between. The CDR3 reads CASRGPYTGELFF. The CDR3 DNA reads TGTGCCAGCAGGGGGCCATACACCGGGGAGCTGTTTTTT.

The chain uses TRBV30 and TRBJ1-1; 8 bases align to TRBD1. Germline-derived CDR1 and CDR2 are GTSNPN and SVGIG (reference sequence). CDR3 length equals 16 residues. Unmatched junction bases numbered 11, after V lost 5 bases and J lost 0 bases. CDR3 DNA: TGTGCCTGGGGGATCAGGACAGGGATGATGAACACTGAAGCTTTCTTT. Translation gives CAWGIRTGMMNTEAFF.

The CDR3 here is CASSPRGRTSGGTYEQYF. CDR3 DNA sequence: TGTGCCAGCAGCCCCCGCGGCCGTACTAGCGGGGGGACCTACGAGCAGTACTTC. The rearrangement joins TRBV7-2 to TRBJ2-5; 12 positions agree with TRBD2. The end of the DNA fits TRBJ2-7 better, so the J call may be wrong. This CDR3 spans 18 amino acids. CDR1 SGHTA and CDR2 FQGNSA come from the germline V gene.

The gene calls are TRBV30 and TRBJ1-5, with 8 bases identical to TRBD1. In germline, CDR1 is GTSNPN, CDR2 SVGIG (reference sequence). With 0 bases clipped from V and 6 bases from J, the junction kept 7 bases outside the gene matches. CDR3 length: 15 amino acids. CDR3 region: CAWSVLDRDGQPQHF. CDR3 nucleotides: TGTGCCTGGAGTGTACTGGACAGGGATGGTCAGCCCCAGCATTTT.

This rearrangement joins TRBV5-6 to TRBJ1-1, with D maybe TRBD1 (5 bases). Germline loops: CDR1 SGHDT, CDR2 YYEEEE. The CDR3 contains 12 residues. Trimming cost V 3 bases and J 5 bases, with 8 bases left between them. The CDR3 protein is CASSSGMTEAFF. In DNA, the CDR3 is TGTGCCAGCAGCTCAGGGATGACTGAAGCTTTCTTT.

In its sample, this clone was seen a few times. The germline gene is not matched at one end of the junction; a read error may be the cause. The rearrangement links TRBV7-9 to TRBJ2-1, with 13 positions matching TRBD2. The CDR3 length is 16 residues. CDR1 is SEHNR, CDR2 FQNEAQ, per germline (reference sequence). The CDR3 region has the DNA TGTTCCAGTGTAACTAGCGGGGGGGGACCCTACAATGAGCAGTTCTTC. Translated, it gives CSSVTSGGGPYNEQFF.

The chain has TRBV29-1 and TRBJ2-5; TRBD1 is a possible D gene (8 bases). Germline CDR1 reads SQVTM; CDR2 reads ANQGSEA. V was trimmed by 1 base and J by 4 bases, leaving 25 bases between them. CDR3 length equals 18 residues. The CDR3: CSVEGGGIQGVFSETQYF. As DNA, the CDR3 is TGCAGCGTTGAAGGGGGGGGGATACAGGGGGTTTTCTCAGAGACCCAGTACTTC. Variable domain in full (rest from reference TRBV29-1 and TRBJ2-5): SAVISQKPSRDICQRGTSLTIQCQVDSQVTMMFWYRQQPGQSLTLIATANQGSEATYESGFVIDKFPISRPNLTFSTLTVSNMSPEDSSIYLCSVEGGGIQGVFSETQYFGPGTRLLVL.

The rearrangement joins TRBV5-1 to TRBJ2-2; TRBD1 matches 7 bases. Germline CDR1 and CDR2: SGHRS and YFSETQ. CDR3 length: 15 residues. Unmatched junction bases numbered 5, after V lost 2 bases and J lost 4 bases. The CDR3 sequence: CASSLDRASTGELFF. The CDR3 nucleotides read TGCGCCAGCAGCTTAGACAGGGCGAGCACCGGGGAGCTGTTTTTT.

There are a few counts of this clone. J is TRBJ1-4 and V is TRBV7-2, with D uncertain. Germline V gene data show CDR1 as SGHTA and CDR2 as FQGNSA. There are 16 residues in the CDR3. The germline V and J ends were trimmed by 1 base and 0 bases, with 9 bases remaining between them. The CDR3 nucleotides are TGTGCCAGCAGCTTAGTAGGAGTTGCAACTAATGAAAAACTGTTTTTT. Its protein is CASSLVGVATNEKLFF.

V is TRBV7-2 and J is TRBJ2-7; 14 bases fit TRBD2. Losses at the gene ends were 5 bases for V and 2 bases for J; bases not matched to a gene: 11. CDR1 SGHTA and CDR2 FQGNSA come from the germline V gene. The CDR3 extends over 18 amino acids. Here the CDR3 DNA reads TGTGCCAGCAGCCCAGGGACTAGCGGGGGCCTACTTACCTACGAGCAGTACTTC. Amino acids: CASSPGTSGGLLTYEQYF.

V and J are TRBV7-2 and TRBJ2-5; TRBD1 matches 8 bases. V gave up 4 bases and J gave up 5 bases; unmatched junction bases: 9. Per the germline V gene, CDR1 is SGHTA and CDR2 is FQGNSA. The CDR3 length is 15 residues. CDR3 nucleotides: TGTGCCAGCAGCTCAGACAGGGGTTTGGTTGAGACCCAGTACTTC. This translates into CASSSDRGLVETQYF.

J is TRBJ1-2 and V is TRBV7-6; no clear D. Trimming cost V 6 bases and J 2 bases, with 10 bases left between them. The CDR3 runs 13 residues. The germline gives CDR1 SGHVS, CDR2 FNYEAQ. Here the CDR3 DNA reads TGTGCCAGCAGTCGAGATGAGAACTATGGCTACACCTTC. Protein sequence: CASSRDENYGYTF.

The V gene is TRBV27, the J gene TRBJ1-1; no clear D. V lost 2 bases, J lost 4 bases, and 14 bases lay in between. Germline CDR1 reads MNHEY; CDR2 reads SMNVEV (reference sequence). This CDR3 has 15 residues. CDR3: CASSLGEGRSTEAFF. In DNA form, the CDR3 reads TGTGCCAGCAGTTTAGGGGAGGGAAGGAGCACTGAAGCTTTCTTT.